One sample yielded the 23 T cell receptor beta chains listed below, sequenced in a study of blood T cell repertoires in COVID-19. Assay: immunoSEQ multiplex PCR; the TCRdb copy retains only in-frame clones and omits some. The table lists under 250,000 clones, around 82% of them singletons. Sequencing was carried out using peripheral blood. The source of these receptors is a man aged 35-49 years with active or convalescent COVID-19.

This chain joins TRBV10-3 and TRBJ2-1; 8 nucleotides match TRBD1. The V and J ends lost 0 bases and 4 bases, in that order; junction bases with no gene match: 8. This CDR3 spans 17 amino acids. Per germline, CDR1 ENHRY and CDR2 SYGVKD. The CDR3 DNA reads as TGTGCCATCAGTGAGTCCTATAGGACAGGGCCGTACAATGAGCAGTTCTTC. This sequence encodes CAISESYRTGPYNEQFF.

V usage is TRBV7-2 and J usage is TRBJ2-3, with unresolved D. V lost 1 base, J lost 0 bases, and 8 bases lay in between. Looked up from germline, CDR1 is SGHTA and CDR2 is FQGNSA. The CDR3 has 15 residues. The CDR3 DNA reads TGTGCCAGCAGCTTAGACGGCGGTAGCACAGATACGCAGTATTTT. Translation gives CASSLDGGSTDTQYF.

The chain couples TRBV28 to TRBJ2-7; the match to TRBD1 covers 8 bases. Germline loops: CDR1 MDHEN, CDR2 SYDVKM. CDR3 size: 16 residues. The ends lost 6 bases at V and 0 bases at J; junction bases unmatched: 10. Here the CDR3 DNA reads TGTGCCAGCAGCCGACCGGACAGGGCAAGCTCCTACGAGCAGTACTTC. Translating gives CASSRPDRASSYEQYF.

The CDR3 is CSGTVQQETQYF. The CDR3 DNA reads TGCAGCGGGACAGTTCAGCAAGAGACCCAGTACTTC. The chain recombines TRBV29-1 with TRBJ2-5, with TRBD1 as a possible D gene (6 bases). Deletions cut 7 bases from V and 2 bases from J, with 11 bases between. The germline gives CDR1 SQVTM, CDR2 ANQGSEA. The CDR3 length is 12 residues.

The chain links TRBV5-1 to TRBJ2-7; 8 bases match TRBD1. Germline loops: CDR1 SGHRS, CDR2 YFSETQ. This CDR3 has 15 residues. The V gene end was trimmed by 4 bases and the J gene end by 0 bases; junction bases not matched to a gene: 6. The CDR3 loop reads CASSRGGTGSYEQYF. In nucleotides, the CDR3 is TGCGCCAGCAGCCGCGGCGGGACAGGCTCCTACGAGCAGTACTTC. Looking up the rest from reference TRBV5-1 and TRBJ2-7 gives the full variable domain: KAGVTQTPRYLIKTRGQQVTLSCSPISGHRSVSWYQQTPGQGLQFLFEYFSETQRNKGNFPGRFSGRQFSNSRSEMNVSTLELGDSALYLCASSRGGTGSYEQYFGPGTRLTVT.

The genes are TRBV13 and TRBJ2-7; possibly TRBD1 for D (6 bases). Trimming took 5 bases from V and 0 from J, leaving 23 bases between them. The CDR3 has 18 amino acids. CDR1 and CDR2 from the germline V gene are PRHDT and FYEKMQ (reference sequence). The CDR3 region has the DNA TGTGCCAGCAGCCTTGACAGGAAAGGACAGCTCGTCTCCTACGAGCAGTACTTC. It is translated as CASSLDRKGQLVSYEQYF.

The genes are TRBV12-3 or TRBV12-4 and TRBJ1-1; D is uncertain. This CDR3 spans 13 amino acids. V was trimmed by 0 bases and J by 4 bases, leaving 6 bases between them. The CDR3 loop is CASSLAESTEAFF. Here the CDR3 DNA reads TGTGCCAGCAGTTTAGCGGAGAGCACTGAAGCTTTCTTT.

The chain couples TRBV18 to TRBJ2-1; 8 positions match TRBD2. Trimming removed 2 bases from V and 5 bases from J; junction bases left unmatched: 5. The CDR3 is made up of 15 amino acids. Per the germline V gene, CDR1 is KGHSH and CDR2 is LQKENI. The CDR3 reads CASSPSLLADNEQFF. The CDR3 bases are TGTGCCAGCTCACCATCCTTACTAGCGGACAATGAGCAGTTCTTC.

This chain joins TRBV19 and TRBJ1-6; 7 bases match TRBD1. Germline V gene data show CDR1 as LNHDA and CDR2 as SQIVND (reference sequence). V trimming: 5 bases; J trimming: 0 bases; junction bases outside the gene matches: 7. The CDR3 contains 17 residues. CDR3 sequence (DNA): TGTGCCAGTAGTCCTAGGGACAGCAGCTCCTATAATTCACCCCTCCACTTT. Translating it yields CASSPRDSSSYNSPLHF. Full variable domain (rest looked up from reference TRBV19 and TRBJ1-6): DGGITQSPKYLFRKEGQNVTLSCEQNLNHDAMYWYRQDPGQGLRLIYYSQIVNDFQKGDIAEGYSVSREKKESFPLTVTSAQKNPTAFYLCASSPRDSSSYNSPLHFGNGTRLTVT.

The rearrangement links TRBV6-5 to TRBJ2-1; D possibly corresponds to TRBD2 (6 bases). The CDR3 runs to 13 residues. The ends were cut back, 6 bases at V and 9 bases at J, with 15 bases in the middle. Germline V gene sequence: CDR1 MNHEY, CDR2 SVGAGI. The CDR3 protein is CASRYDLASEQFF. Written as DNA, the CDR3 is TGTGCCAGCAGATACGATCTAGCGTCTGAGCAGTTCTTC.

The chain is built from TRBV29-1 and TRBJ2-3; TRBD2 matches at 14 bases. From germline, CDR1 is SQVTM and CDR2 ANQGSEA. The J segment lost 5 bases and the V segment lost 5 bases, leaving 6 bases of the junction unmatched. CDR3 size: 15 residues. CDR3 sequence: CSVRLGLAGGDTQYF. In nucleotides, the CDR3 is TGCAGCGTTCGTCTCGGACTAGCGGGAGGAGATACGCAGTATTTT.

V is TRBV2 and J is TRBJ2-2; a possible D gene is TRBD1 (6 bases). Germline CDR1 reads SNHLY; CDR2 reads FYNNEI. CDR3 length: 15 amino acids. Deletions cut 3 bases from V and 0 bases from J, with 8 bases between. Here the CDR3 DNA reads TGTGCCAGCAGTGATCGACAGGCGAACACCGGGGAGCTGTTTTTT. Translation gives CASSDRQANTGELFF.

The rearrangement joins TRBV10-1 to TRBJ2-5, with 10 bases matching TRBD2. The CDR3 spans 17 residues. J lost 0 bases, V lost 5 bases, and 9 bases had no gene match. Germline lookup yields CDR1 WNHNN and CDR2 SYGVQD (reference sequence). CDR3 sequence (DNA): TGCGCCAGCAGTCCGGGGCGGACTAGCGGATACCAAGAGACCCAGTACTTC. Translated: CASSPGRTSGYQETQYF.

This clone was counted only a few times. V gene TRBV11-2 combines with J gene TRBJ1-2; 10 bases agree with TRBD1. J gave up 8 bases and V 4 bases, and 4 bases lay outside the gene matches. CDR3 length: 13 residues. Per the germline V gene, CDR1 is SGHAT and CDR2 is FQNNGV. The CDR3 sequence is CASSSGTGVGYTF. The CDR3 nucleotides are TGTGCCAGCAGCTCCGGGACAGGGGTGGGCTACACCTTC.

The DNA for the CDR3 is TGTGCCAGCAGCTTGTCCGGACAGGGGGCGTCCTACGAGCAGTACTTC. It encodes CASSLSGQGASYEQYF. This chain links TRBV7-9 with TRBJ2-7; TRBD1 agrees at 11 bases. Germline trimming cut 3 bases from V and 1 base from J; bases unmatched to any gene: 5. This CDR3 has 16 residues. Germline V CDR1 and CDR2: SEHNR, FQNEAQ (reference sequence). Filled out from reference TRBV7-9 and TRBJ2-7, the complete variable domain reads DTGVSQNPRHKITKRGQNVTFRCDPISEHNRLYWYRQTLGQGPEFLTYFQNEAQLEKSRLLSDRFSAERPKGSFSTLEIQRTEQGDSAMYLCASSLSGQGASYEQYFGPGTRLTVT.

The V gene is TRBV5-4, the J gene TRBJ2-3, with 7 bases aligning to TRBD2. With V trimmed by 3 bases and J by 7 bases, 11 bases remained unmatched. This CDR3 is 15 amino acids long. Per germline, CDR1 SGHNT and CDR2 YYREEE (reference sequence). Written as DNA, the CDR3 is TGTGCCAGCAGCTGGGGGGGAAAAGAGGCAAATACGCAGTATTTT. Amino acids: CASSWGGKEANTQYF.

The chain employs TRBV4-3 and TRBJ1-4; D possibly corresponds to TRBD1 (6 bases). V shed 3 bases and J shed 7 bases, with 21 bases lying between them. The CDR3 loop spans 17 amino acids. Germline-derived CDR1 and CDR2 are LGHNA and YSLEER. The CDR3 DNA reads TGCGCCAGCAGCCAGGAATTTGGGACAACTCGTAGTGAAAAACTGTTTTTT. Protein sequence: CASSQEFGTTRSEKLFF.

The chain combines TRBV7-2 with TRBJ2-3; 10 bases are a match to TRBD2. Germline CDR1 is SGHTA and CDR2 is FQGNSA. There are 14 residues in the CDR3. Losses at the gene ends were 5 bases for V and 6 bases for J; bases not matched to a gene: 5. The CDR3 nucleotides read TGTGCCAGCAGCGCAGCGGGGGGGGTGGATACGCAGTATTTT. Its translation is CASSAAGGVDTQYF.

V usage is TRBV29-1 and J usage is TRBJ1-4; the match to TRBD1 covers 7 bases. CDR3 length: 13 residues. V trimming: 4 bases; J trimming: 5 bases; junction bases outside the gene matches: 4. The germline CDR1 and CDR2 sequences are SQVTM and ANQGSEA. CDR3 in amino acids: CSVGGTENEKLFF. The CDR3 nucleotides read TGCAGCGTTGGGGGGACAGAAAATGAAAAACTGTTTTTT.

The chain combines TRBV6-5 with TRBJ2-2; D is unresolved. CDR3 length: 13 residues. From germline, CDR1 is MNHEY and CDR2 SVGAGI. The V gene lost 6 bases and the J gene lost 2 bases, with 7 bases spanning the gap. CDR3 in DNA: TGTGCCAGCAGCCCGACTAACACCGGGGAGCTGTTTTTT. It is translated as CASSPTNTGELFF.

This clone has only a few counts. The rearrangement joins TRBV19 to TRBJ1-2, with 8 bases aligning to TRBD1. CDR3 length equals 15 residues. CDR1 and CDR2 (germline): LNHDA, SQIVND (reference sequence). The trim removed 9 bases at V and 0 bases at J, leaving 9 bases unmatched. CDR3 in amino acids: CASISQGAANYGYTF. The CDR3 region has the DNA TGTGCCAGCATTTCCCAGGGGGCTGCTAACTATGGCTACACCTTC.

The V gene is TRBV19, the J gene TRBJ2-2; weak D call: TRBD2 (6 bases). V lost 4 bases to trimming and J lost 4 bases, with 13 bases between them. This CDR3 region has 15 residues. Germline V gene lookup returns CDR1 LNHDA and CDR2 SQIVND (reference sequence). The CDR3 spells CASSKGLPSTGELFF. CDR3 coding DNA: TGTGCCAGTAGTAAGGGACTCCCGAGCACCGGGGAGCTGTTTTTT.

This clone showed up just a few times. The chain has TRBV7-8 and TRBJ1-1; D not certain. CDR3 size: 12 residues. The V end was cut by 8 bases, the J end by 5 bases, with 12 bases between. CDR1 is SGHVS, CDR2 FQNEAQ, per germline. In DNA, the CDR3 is TGTGCCAGCGCTAGGCTGGATACTGAAGCTTTCTTT. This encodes CASARLDTEAFF. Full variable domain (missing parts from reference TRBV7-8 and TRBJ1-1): GAGVSQSPRYKVAKRGQDVALRCDPISGHVSLFWYQQALGQGPEFLTYFQNEAQLDKSGLPSDRFFAERPEGSVSTLKIQRTQQEDSAVYLCASARLDTEAFFGQGTRLTVV.